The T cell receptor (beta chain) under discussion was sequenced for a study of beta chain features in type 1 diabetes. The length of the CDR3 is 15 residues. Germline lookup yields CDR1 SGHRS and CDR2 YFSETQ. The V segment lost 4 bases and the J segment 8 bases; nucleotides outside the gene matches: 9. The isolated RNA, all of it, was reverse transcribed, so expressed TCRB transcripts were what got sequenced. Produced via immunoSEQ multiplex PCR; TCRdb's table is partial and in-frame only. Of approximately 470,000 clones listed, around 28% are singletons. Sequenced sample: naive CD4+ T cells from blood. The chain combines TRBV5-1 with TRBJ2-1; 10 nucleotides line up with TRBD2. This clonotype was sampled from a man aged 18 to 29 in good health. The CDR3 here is CASSILAGALDEQFF. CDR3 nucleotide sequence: TGCGCCAGCAGCATCCTAGCGGGGGCCTTGGATGAGCAGTTCTTC. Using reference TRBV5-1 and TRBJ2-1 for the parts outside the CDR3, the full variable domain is KAGVTQTPRYLIKTRGQQVTLSCSPISGHRSVSWYQQTPGQGLQFLFEYFSETQRNKGNFPGRFSGRQFSNSRSEMNVSTLELGDSALYLCASSILAGALDEQFFGPGTRLTVL.